This T cell receptor beta chain came from a study of blood T cell repertoires in COVID-19 (dated by TCRdb to 2018 to 2020). For context, the study as a whole: Samples covering the acute and convalescent phases of COVID-19 were provided by collaborators in the United States, Italy and Spain. The prospective study material was composed of cDNA or gDNA derived from T cells, B-cell-depleted T cells, or PBMCs. The dataset comprised deeply sampled blood TCRbeta repertoires from subjects exposed to, actively infected with, or recovered from COVID-19. A freely available public database, intended as a resource for researchers studying the immune response to SARS-CoV-2, is where the repertoires were released. Samples came from the ongoing ImmuneRACE study (first 160 participants) plus 1,254 subjects from 6 global collaborators. Sample metadata almost always included a de-identified subject ID, COVID-19 status, age in years and sex. Where available, HLA class I and class II types were taken from metadata supplied by the sample provider and were not determined by assay-based typing.

TCRbeta CDR3 regions were amplified from genomic DNA by means of the immunoSEQ Assay, a bias-controlled multiplex PCR. Processing in the source paper ran as follows. Within the assay, amplification of reference gene primers was used to estimate how many nucleated cells each sample contained. Sequence reads were collapsed and filtered to measure the absolute abundance of every unique TCRbeta CDR3 rearrangement. For each sample, productive Simpson clonality was calculated as the square root of Simpson's diversity index across productive rearrangements. The source is immuneACCESS, and TCRdb retained only in-frame sequences with V and J called. Part of the clones is not carried over; for the studies checked, unresolved V genes explain less than half of this, and the remainder is unexplained. V and J calls and clone size are those listed in that table; D and trimming were worked out from the DNA. This sample comprises 60,000 to 65,000 clones, approximately 77% of them detected only once. Of the sample, 32% falls within the top ten clones.

About this clone itself: Its antigen remains unidentified. No clone much larger than this one lies a single base away; base qualities are absent.

The collaborating institutions used their own protocols to collect whole blood in K2EDTA tubes. For TCRbeta analysis, collaborators shipped samples as frozen whole blood, isolated PBMCs, or DNA extracted from either of those sample types. Study-wide conclusions, independent of this receptor: Clinical and demographic metadata were provided uncurated, with the amount varying by source and participant.

Taken from cysteine to phenylalanine, the CDR3 has 16 residues. Only the CDR3 part of the read is kept: 48 bases, read in frame from the first base. The germline V gene supplies CDR1 WSHSY and CDR2 SAAADI. V ends up 0 bases short and J 5 bases short, with an unmatched junction base count of 4. This receptor chain uses TRBV10-2 and TRBJ2-2, with TRBD2 matching 9 junction bases. The sequencing input was peripheral blood. The sequence was collected from a human donor in a cohort sampled during active COVID-19. The CDR3 region reads CASSESVTSGTGELFF. The DNA is as follows: TGCGCCAGCAGTGAGTCGGTAACTAGCGGGACCGGGGAGCTGTTTTTT.